These T cell receptor beta chains were read from a single sample in a study of shared clonotypes between healthy human individuals. Produced via immunoSEQ multiplex PCR; TCRdb's table is partial and in-frame only. Found here are approximately 1,500,000 clones, roughly 96% of them singletons; the top ten hold approximately 1%. The sequencing sample was made of naive CD4+ T cells sorted from blood. These receptors were obtained from a man younger than 40 in good health. Each CDR3 is given with its conserved first and last residue. D genes are given only for firm matches.

V gene: TRBV28
D gene: -
J gene: TRBJ1-2
CDR3 protein: CASSSETGNYGYTF

V gene: TRBV2
D gene: TRBD2
J gene: TRBJ2-3
CDR3 protein: CASRGPTGSIPSGGTDTQYF

V gene: TRBV30
D gene: TRBD1
J gene: TRBJ2-4
CDR3 protein: CAWGTGGNIQYF

V gene: TRBV4-1
D gene: TRBD1
J gene: TRBJ2-1
CDR3 protein: CASSTAGGKDEQFF

V gene: TRBV27
D gene: TRBD1
J gene: TRBJ2-5
CDR3 protein: CASRRTRDRGQETQYF

V gene: TRBV18
D gene: TRBD1
J gene: TRBJ1-5
CDR3 protein: CASSLGQGSQPQHF

V gene: TRBV9
D gene: TRBD2
J gene: TRBJ2-3
CDR3 protein: CASSVVAGAFRRTDTQYF

V gene: TRBV6-6
D gene: -
J gene: TRBJ1-4
CDR3 protein: CASSATTSGGEKLFF

V gene: TRBV18
D gene: TRBD2
J gene: TRBJ2-1
CDR3 protein: CASSPRGLAGGEQFF

V gene: TRBV9
D gene: -
J gene: TRBJ2-3
CDR3 protein: CASSAEGGADTQYF

V gene: TRBV7-9
D gene: -
J gene: TRBJ1-2
CDR3 protein: CASSQGSHYGYTF

V gene: TRBV15
D gene: -
J gene: TRBJ2-7
CDR3 protein: CATSRGGSPLASRRSEQYF

V gene: TRBV6-1
D gene: -
J gene: TRBJ2-7
CDR3 protein: CASRTLAGDEQYF

V gene: TRBV29-1
D gene: -
J gene: TRBJ2-5
CDR3 protein: CSAGHQEETQYF

V gene: TRBV28
D gene: -
J gene: TRBJ1-1
CDR3 protein: CASSFNGGINTEAFF

V gene: TRBV28
D gene: -
J gene: TRBJ2-4
CDR3 protein: CASSLLSENIQYF

V gene: TRBV2
D gene: -
J gene: TRBJ1-3
CDR3 protein: CASSGLTSGNTIYF

V gene: TRBV10-1
D gene: -
J gene: TRBJ2-7
CDR3 protein: CASSRGGSSYEQYF

V gene: TRBV28
D gene: -
J gene: TRBJ1-5
CDR3 protein: CASTPRGVQPQHF

V gene: TRBV28
D gene: -
J gene: TRBJ1-5
CDR3 protein: CASSTAQGIFGQPQHF

V gene: TRBV2
D gene: -
J gene: TRBJ1-5
CDR3 protein: CASSGMTGKAQHF

V gene: TRBV7-2
D gene: TRBD1
J gene: TRBJ1-1
CDR3 protein: CASSTRTGAVNTEAFF

V gene: TRBV5-1
D gene: TRBD1
J gene: TRBJ2-2
CDR3 protein: CASSWLTGTNTGELFF

V gene: TRBV2
D gene: TRBD2
J gene: TRBJ2-7
CDR3 protein: CASMTSGRYEQYF

V gene: TRBV6-1
D gene: -
J gene: TRBJ2-5
CDR3 protein: CASSTETQYF

V gene: TRBV5-1
D gene: TRBD2
J gene: TRBJ2-3
CDR3 protein: CASSSGTSTTDTQYF